This T cell receptor (beta chain) was retrieved from a study of blood T cell repertoires in COVID-19. Per germline, CDR1 SGHTA and CDR2 FQGTGA. The CDR3 length is 13 residues. The V and J ends lost 1 base and 5 bases respectively, with 9 bases between them. This table comes from immunoSEQ multiplex PCR, and its TCRdb copy is limited to in-frame clones, with some not included. The data contain about 200,000 clones, 65% to 90% of them seen just once; the ten biggest clones take up 2.4%. The V gene is TRBV7-3, the J gene TRBJ2-7; D is possibly TRBD2 (6 bases). The origin of this receptor is a woman in her seventies with COVID-19, enrolled during active disease. The sample taken for sequencing was peripheral blood. The DNA for the CDR3 is TGTGCCAGCAGCTTAAGGAGGGGAAACGAGCAGTACTTC. Its translation: CASSLRRGNEQYF.